This TCR beta chain was retrieved from a study of blood T cell repertoires in COVID-19. The ends lost 0 bases at V and 0 bases at J; junction bases unmatched: 7. CDR1 is SGHAT and CDR2 is FQNNGV in the germline V gene. This CDR3 is 17 amino acids long. Data came from immunoSEQ multiplex PCR; TCRdb stores just in-frame clones and leaves some out. Of approximately 670,000 clones in the sample, approximately 90% were seen once. Material: peripheral blood. The chain recombines TRBV11-2 with TRBJ1-2; 7 nucleotides align to TRBD1. The origin of this receptor is a young woman with acute or convalescent COVID-19. The CDR3 reads CASSLDYRQGTNYGYTF. The CDR3 nucleotides are TGTGCCAGCAGCTTAGATTATAGACAGGGAACTAACTATGGCTACACCTTC.